This TCR beta chain was retrieved from a study of shared clonotypes between healthy human individuals. Every subset's genomic DNA went evenly onto several immunoSEQ plates. The assay was immunoSEQ multiplex PCR, and TCRdb's table has in-frame clones only and misses some. The data show 850,000 to 1,200,000 clones, 65% to 75% seen once. V gave up 6 bases and J gave up 1 base, with 6 bases separating them. The CDR3 spans 12 residues. CDR1 is KGHSH and CDR2 is LQKENI in the germline V gene. The sequence derives from a man aged 18 to 30 in good health. V and J are TRBV18 and TRBJ1-1; D is uncertain. Sample: memory CD4+ T cells sorted from blood. This sample's subset: CD45RA-negative fraction. CDR3 sequence reads: CASSVQNTEAFF. The CDR3 DNA reads TGTGCCAGCTCGGTACAGAACACTGAAGCTTTCTTT.